Listed here is a single TCR beta chain. These data are taken from a study of blood T cell repertoires in COVID-19. Per germline, CDR1 SGDLS and CDR2 YYNGEE. The CDR3 runs to 16 residues. V gave up 6 bases and J gave up 7 bases; unmatched junction bases: 13. TCRdb's copy holds only in-frame clones and misses some; the assay was immunoSEQ multiplex PCR. The sample records 180,000 or so clones, 75% to 90% being singletons. Sequenced: peripheral blood. The TCR sequence derives from a woman aged 35 to 49 with COVID-19, enrolled during active disease. The rearrangement uses TRBV9 and TRBJ2-1, with 10 nucleotides matching TRBD2. The CDR3 sequence: CASNEKAGGPRNEQFF. The DNA of the CDR3 is TGTGCCAGCAACGAAAAAGCGGGAGGGCCACGAAATGAGCAGTTCTTC. The full variable domain, rest sourced from reference TRBV9 and TRBJ2-1, is DSGVTQTPKHLITATGQRVTLRCSPRSGDLSVYWYQQSLDQGLQFLIQYYNGEERAKGNILERFSAQQFPDLHSELNLSSLELGDSALYFCASNEKAGGPRNEQFFGPGTRLTVL.